Shown below are 19 T cell receptor beta chains from a single sample sequenced in a study of STAT5B mutations in CD4+ large granular lymphocyte leukemia. Some clones are missing from TCRdb's copy, which holds only in-frame ones; the method was immunoSEQ multiplex PCR. The repertoire holds about 30,000 clones, with 87% as singletons. The specimen was CD4+ T cells from blood buffy coats. These receptors were taken from a human donor in good health.

V usage is TRBV6-1 and J usage is TRBJ1-1, with a weak D call TRBD1 (5 bases). The germline V gene has CDR1 MNHNS and CDR2 SASEGT. Trimming stripped 0 bases from V and 5 bases from J, with 19 bases between. The CDR3 is 17 residues long. The DNA of the CDR3 is TGTGCCAGCAGTGAAGCGAGGAGGGTCAGGGTGTCGACTGAAGCTTTCTTT. Amino acid sequence: CASSEARRVRVSTEAFF.

V and J are TRBV5-6 and TRBJ2-6; D not resolved. The CDR3 extends over 14 amino acids. Germline CDR1 and CDR2: SGHDT and YYEEEE. V was clipped by 2 bases and J by 0 bases, with 3 bases between them. The CDR3 DNA follows: TGTGCCAGCAGCTTAGGCTCTGGGGCCAACGTCCTGACTTTC. This codes for CASSLGSGANVLTF. The full variable domain, its missing parts supplied by reference TRBV5-6 and TRBJ2-6, is DAGVTQSPTHLIKTRGQQVTLRCSPKSGHDTVSWYQQALGQGPQFIFQYYEEEERQRGNFPDRFSGHQFPNYSSELNVNALLLGDSALYLCASSLGSGANVLTFGAGSRLTVL.

This clone showed up just once. The CDR3 loop is CASKGRRDLTTYEQYF. The CDR3 nucleotides are TGTGCCAGCAAAGGCAGACGCGACCTGACAACCTACGAGCAGTACTTC. The V and J genes are TRBV28 and TRBJ2-7; D not certain. CDR1 is MDHEN and CDR2 is SYDVKM in the germline V gene. The CDR3 loop spans 16 amino acids. V was cut by 7 bases and J by 2 bases, with 21 bases left in between.

The chain is built from TRBV7-9 and TRBJ2-1, with 8 bases matching TRBD1. The V and J ends lost 4 bases and 0 bases, in that order; junction bases with no gene match: 2. Germline V gene data show CDR1 as SEHNR and CDR2 as FQNEAQ (reference sequence). The CDR3 has 15 amino acids. CDR3 DNA sequence: TGTGCCAGCAGCTCCGACAGGGGCTCCTACAATGAGCAGTTCTTC. Translation: CASSSDRGSYNEQFF.

The chain couples TRBV7-8 to TRBJ2-2; D could derive from TRBD1 or TRBD2 (5 bases each). Germline CDR1 reads SGHVS; CDR2 reads FQNEAQ. The length of the CDR3 is 16 residues. Deletions cut 1 base from V and 4 bases from J, with 13 bases between. CDR3 region: CASSLGGGVVTGELFF. The CDR3 DNA is TGTGCCAGCAGCTTAGGTGGGGGAGTGGTCACCGGGGAGCTGTTTTTT.

The table lists this clone with a count of one. The V and J genes are TRBV10-3 and TRBJ2-5, with unresolved D. CDR1 and CDR2 from the germline V gene are ENHRY and SYGVKD. This CDR3 region has 11 residues. Trimming took off 3 bases at V and 5 bases at J, with 4 bases between the two ends. CDR3 region: CAISDGETQYF. As DNA, the CDR3 is TGTGCCATCAGTGATGGGGAGACCCAGTACTTC.

The gene calls are TRBV6-6 and TRBJ1-3; D remains unclear. The CDR3 totals 14 residues. Trimming pared 2 bases from V and 0 bases from J, leaving 5 bases between. Germline V gives CDR1 MNHNY, CDR2 SVGAGI (reference sequence). CDR3 coding DNA: TGTGCCAGCAGTTACGGTATCTCTGGAAACACCATATATTTT. This translates into CASSYGISGNTIYF.

The rearrangement links TRBV28 to TRBJ2-2; tentative D call: TRBD2 (7 bases). The germline CDR1 and CDR2 sequences are MDHEN and SYDVKM. The CDR3 spans 16 residues. The V end lost 2 bases, the J end lost 3 bases, and 13 bases lay between the germline ends. Written as DNA, the CDR3 is TGTGCCAGCAGTTTAGAAGGGAGGGGGGACACCGGGGAGCTGTTTTTT. It encodes CASSLEGRGDTGELFF. The full variable domain, completed using reference TRBV28 and TRBJ2-2, is DVKVTQSSRYLVKRTGEKVFLECVQDMDHENMFWYRQDPGLGLRLIYFSYDVKMKEKGDIPEGYSVSREKKERFSLILESASTNQTSMYLCASSLEGRGDTGELFFGEGSRLTVL.

The chain recombines TRBV29-1 with TRBJ2-1; TRBD2 agrees at 8 bases. The CDR3 loop spans 13 amino acids. CDR1 and CDR2 (germline): SQVTM, ANQGSEA. V shed 3 bases, J shed 6 bases, and the junction held 4 bases outside the gene matches. This CDR3 reads CSVEGGTSNEQFF. CDR3 in DNA: TGCAGCGTTGAGGGGGGGACTAGCAATGAGCAGTTCTTC.

The CDR3 loop reads CASSPGTSGSTGELFF. CDR3 nucleotides: TGTGCCAGCAGCCCGGGGACTAGCGGGAGCACCGGGGAGCTGTTTTTT. The V gene is TRBV5-4, the J gene TRBJ2-2; 14 bases agree with TRBD2. The germline gives CDR1 SGHNT, CDR2 YYREEE (reference sequence). The ends lost 4 bases at V and 4 bases at J; junction bases unmatched: 3. This CDR3 has 16 amino acids.

The chain recombines TRBV29-1 with TRBJ2-5; 9 bases align to TRBD1. Germline V gene sequence: CDR1 SQVTM, CDR2 ANQGSEA. CDR3 size: 13 residues. J was trimmed by 3 bases and V by 3 bases; bases with no gene match: 2. CDR3 region: CSVDRDREETQYF. The CDR3, as DNA: TGCAGCGTTGACAGGGACAGGGAAGAGACCCAGTACTTC.

J is TRBJ2-3 and V is TRBV18, with D perhaps matching TRBD1 or TRBD2 (5 bases each). Germline loops: CDR1 KGHSH, CDR2 LQKENI. The CDR3 contains 16 residues. The ends were cut back, 3 bases at V and 1 base at J, with 14 bases in the middle. The CDR3 DNA reads TGTGCCAGCTCACCCCGAATGGGGGACCGCACAGATACGCAGTATTTT. Amino acid sequence: CASSPRMGDRTDTQYF.

The J gene is TRBJ1-4, the V gene TRBV15; D gene unclear. In germline, CDR1 is LNHNV, CDR2 YYDKDF (reference sequence). This CDR3 is built from 13 residues. Trimming shortened V by 11 bases and J by 3 bases, and 13 bases separated the two germline ends. The DNA of the CDR3 is TGTGCCTCCCGCAGGTCTTCTAATGAAAAACTGTTTTTT. Its protein product is CASRRSSNEKLFF.

The chain recombines TRBV7-8 with TRBJ2-2, with TRBD1 identical over 8 bases. J lost 3 bases, V lost 4 bases, and 4 bases had no gene match. The CDR3 length is 15 residues. The germline V gene has CDR1 SGHVS and CDR2 FQNEAQ. In nucleotides, the CDR3 is TGTGCCAGCAGCTCCGGACAGGGCTACACCGGGGAGCTGTTTTTT. Its protein product is CASSSGQGYTGELFF. The full variable domain, rest sourced from reference TRBV7-8 and TRBJ2-2, is GAGVSQSPRYKVAKRGQDVALRCDPISGHVSLFWYQQALGQGPEFLTYFQNEAQLDKSGLPSDRFFAERPEGSVSTLKIQRTQQEDSAVYLCASSSGQGYTGELFFGEGSRLTVL.

The gene calls are TRBV4-3 and TRBJ2-1; D remains ambiguous. This CDR3 is built from 16 residues. Germline V CDR1 and CDR2: LGHNA, YSLEER. V lost 0 bases to trimming and J lost 4 bases, with 13 bases between them. CDR3 in amino acids: CASSQDINIGYNEQFF. The CDR3 bases are TGCGCCAGCAGCCAAGATATCAATATCGGATACAATGAGCAGTTCTTC.

Here the CDR3 DNA reads TGTGCCAGCAGCCGGACTAGCGGGACCACCGGGGAGCTGTTTTTT. Encoded protein: CASSRTSGTTGELFF. The chain uses TRBV5-4 and TRBJ2-2; 12 nucleotides line up with TRBD2. In germline, CDR1 is SGHNT, CDR2 YYREEE (reference sequence). The CDR3 runs 15 residues. Losses at the gene ends were 4 bases for V and 4 bases for J; bases not matched to a gene: 2.

The rearrangement joins TRBV5-1 to TRBJ2-7; 7 nucleotides align to TRBD1. V gave up 2 bases and J gave up 7 bases; unmatched junction bases: 12. The CDR3 has 15 residues. Germline CDR1 SGHRS, CDR2 YFSETQ. The CDR3 DNA follows: TGCGCCAGCAGCTTACAGCGACAGGGTCTGGGTGAGCAGTACTTC. It translates to CASSLQRQGLGEQYF.

The chain has TRBV6-5 and TRBJ1-5, with D unclear. The ends were cut back, 0 bases at V and 6 bases at J, with 6 bases in the middle. The CDR3 extends over 13 amino acids. The germline V gene encodes CDR1 MNHEY and CDR2 SVGAGI. The CDR3 nucleotides are TGTGCCAGCAGTTACTCGAAGGGTCAGCCCCAGCATTTT. This codes for CASSYSKGQPQHF.

This chain connects TRBV12-5 to TRBJ2-3; 15 bases agree with TRBD2. Trimming took 2 bases from V and 3 from J; bases not matched to a gene: 6. Germline-derived CDR1 and CDR2 are LGHNT and FRNRAP. This CDR3 is built from 18 residues. The CDR3 bases are TGTGCTAGTGGTTTGATTGGACTAGCGGGAGGGCTGACAGATACGCAGTATTTT. Translating gives CASGLIGLAGGLTDTQYF.